This T cell receptor beta chain was recorded in a study of blood T cell repertoires in COVID-19. About the research overall: Whether acute or convalescent, the COVID-19 samples came from the United States, Italy and Spain.

Method: immunoSEQ multiplex PCR; TCRdb's copy keeps in-frame clones and lacks some. The sample lists 87,000 or so clones; about 85% were seen once. This clone was observed a few times. Looked up from germline, CDR1 is SGHRS and CDR2 is YFSETQ. The CDR3 runs to 15 residues. Trimming at V came to 1 base and at J to 6 bases, leaving 5 bases not matched to a gene. The rearrangement joins TRBV5-1 to TRBJ2-2; 8 nucleotides align to TRBD1. Material for sequencing was peripheral blood. The receptor was isolated from a woman of 80 years or more with COVID-19, enrolled during active disease. The chain's CDR3 is CASSLFRGRSGELFF. The CDR3 DNA is TGCGCCAGCAGCTTGTTCAGGGGGCGCTCCGGGGAGCTGTTTTTT.